One and the same sample provided the 8 T cell receptor beta chains below, sequenced in a study of shared clonotypes between healthy human individuals. Produced via immunoSEQ multiplex PCR; TCRdb's table is partial and in-frame only. This table holds under 850,000 clones, 80% to 95% found once. CD45RO-negative cells were positively selected for CCR7, leaving out terminally differentiated effector memory CD45RA+ cells. Sequencing was carried out using naive CD8+ T cells sorted from blood. These receptors were collected from a young man in good health.

The V call is TRBV7-9, the J call TRBJ2-7; 8 positions match TRBD1. The CDR3 sequence is 14 residues long. V was clipped by 4 bases and J by 1 base; unmatched bases: 3. Germline CDR1 reads SEHNR; CDR2 reads FQNEAQ (reference sequence). The CDR3 bases are TGTGCCAGCAGCTGGACAGGGAAATCCTACGAGCAGTACTTC. It translates to CASSWTGKSYEQYF.

The chain recombines TRBV19 with TRBJ2-7, with TRBD2 matching 10 bases. The junction had 11 bases not matched to a gene; V was cut back by 5 bases and J by 4 bases. Germline CDR1 LNHDA, CDR2 SQIVND (reference sequence). The CDR3 loop spans 16 amino acids. CDR3 loop: CASSLVGGLAIYEQYF. The DNA for the CDR3 is TGTGCCAGTAGTCTTGTGGGGGGACTAGCGATTTACGAGCAGTACTTC.

The rearrangement joins TRBV7-2 to TRBJ2-7, with a weak D call TRBD2 (7 bases). CDR3 size: 13 residues. V was trimmed by 1 base and J by 7 bases, leaving 11 bases between them. Germline CDR1 reads SGHTA; CDR2 reads FQGNSA. The CDR3 DNA follows: TGTGCCAGCAGCTTAGGAGGGAGGGGGGAGCAGTACTTC. This encodes CASSLGGRGEQYF.

This clone was recorded once. The V call is TRBV4-1, the J call TRBJ2-7; 11 positions match TRBD2. J lost 5 bases, V lost 2 bases, and 8 bases had no gene match. CDR1 is MGHRA and CDR2 is YSYEKL in the germline V gene. CDR3 length: 16 residues. The CDR3 nucleotides are TGCGCCAGCAGCCAAATCACTAGCGGGAGTTTGAACGAGCAGTACTTC. Amino acid sequence: CASSQITSGSLNEQYF.

The rearrangement joins TRBV6-5 to TRBJ1-5, with 9 bases that match TRBD1. J gave up 2 bases and V 6 bases, and 5 bases lay outside the gene matches. Per the germline V gene, CDR1 is MNHEY and CDR2 is SVGAGI. The length of the CDR3 is 15 residues. CDR3 DNA: TGTGCCAGCAGGCAACAGGGGGCTGGCAATCAGCCCCAGCATTTT. It codes for CASRQQGAGNQPQHF.

The chain employs TRBV7-9 and TRBJ2-3; perhaps TRBD1 as D (5 bases). Trimming took 1 base from V and 4 from J, leaving 18 bases between them. The CDR3 has 17 amino acids. CDR1 SEHNR and CDR2 FQNEAQ come from the germline V gene (reference sequence). The CDR3 DNA reads TGTGCCAGCAGCTTAGGGGCCCGGCAGGGTAGGCCAGATACGCAGTATTTT. This encodes CASSLGARQGRPDTQYF.

The CDR3 DNA sequence: TGTGCCAGCAGTCCCTTGGCCGGGAGGGAATCCTACAATGAGCAGTTCTTC. This sequence encodes CASSPLAGRESYNEQFF. The chain links TRBV28 to TRBJ2-1; 8 bases are a match to TRBD2. J was trimmed by 1 base and V by 5 bases; bases with no gene match: 10. The CDR3 contains 17 residues. In germline, CDR1 is MDHEN, CDR2 SYDVKM.

The chain recombines TRBV6-1 with TRBJ2-3, with D unclear. Trimming took 4 bases from V and 2 from J, leaving 16 bases between them. Germline CDR1 and CDR2: MNHNS and SASEGT. This CDR3 is 16 amino acids long. The CDR3 DNA follows: TGTGCCAGCAGTGGGTGGGCAGCCTCAGACACAGATACGCAGTATTTT. This translates into CASSGWAASDTDTQYF.